This is a list of T cell receptor beta chains from one sample in a study of Graves' ophthalmopathy and Graves' hyperthyroidism. One entry per CDR3 protein, called by TCRdb with MiXCR from the multiplex PCR reads. The data show under 800,000 distinct CDR3 sequences, with approximately 22% seen just once and roughly 6.9% held by the top ten. The sample was peripheral blood. Every receptor here comes from a young woman with stable Graves' hyperthyroidism. Some clones in this sample may be carry-over from other donors' samples. The CDR3 runs from the conserved cysteine through the conserved F or W. D genes are given only for firm matches. A row's size may be missing; if present it is once, few, many or a size class.

CDR3: CAWNVPRVGNSPLHF
J: TRBJ1-6
size: many
D: NA
V: TRBV30

CDR3: CASSLDVASNSPLHF
J: TRBJ1-6
size: many
D: NA
V: TRBV5-1

CDR3: CSARGQGFGIMNTEAFF
J: TRBJ1-1
size: NA
D: NA
V: TRBV20-1

CDR3: CASSPGFHAPNYGYTF
J: TRBJ1-2
size: few
D: NA
V: TRBV18

CDR3: CASSFPGAAYGYTF
J: TRBJ1-2
size: many
D: NA
V: TRBV6-2/TRBV6-3

CDR3: CASTAGSGGYEQYF
J: TRBJ2-7
size: NA
D: NA
V: TRBV19

CDR3: CASSYSGRNTGELFF
J: TRBJ2-2
size: many
D: NA
V: TRBV6-5

CDR3: CASSQSPQPQHF
J: TRBJ1-5
size: few
D: NA
V: TRBV16

CDR3: CASSLAGTGGRRYEQYF
J: TRBJ2-7
size: many
D: TRBD1
V: TRBV13

CDR3: CALYSRGATQYF
J: TRBJ2-5
size: NA
D: NA
V: TRBV7-2

CDR3: CASSPGISIQPQHF
J: TRBJ1-5
size: NA
D: NA
V: TRBV12-3/TRBV12-4

CDR3: CASSPGTLQYEQYF
J: TRBJ2-7
size: many
D: NA
V: TRBV12-3/TRBV12-4

CDR3: CASSSSTGLEAFF
J: TRBJ1-1
size: many
D: NA
V: TRBV12-3/TRBV12-4

CDR3: CASSPGTGVIETQYF
J: TRBJ2-5
size: once
D: TRBD1
V: TRBV3-1

CDR3: CASSQRGVQPQHF
J: TRBJ1-5
size: NA
D: NA
V: TRBV3-1

CDR3: CASSTWDRDTEAFF
J: TRBJ1-1
size: many
D: TRBD1
V: TRBV4-2

CDR3: CASIPEGATEAFF
J: TRBJ1-1
size: few
D: TRBD1
V: TRBV12-3/TRBV12-4

CDR3: CASSLGLTGELFF
J: TRBJ2-2
size: many
D: NA
V: TRBV5-1

CDR3: CASSYSLGTDTQYF
J: TRBJ2-3
size: many
D: NA
V: TRBV6-5

CDR3: CASRTGTGPGELFF
J: TRBJ2-2
size: NA
D: TRBD1
V: TRBV11-2

CDR3: CASRQGLAATYEQYF
J: TRBJ2-7
size: few
D: TRBD2
V: TRBV19

CDR3: CASSLVTGNTGELFF
J: TRBJ2-2
size: many
D: NA
V: TRBV5-1

CDR3: CASYFGGVGQETQYF
J: TRBJ2-5
size: NA
D: TRBD2
V: TRBV6-1

CDR3: CASSSGGSLAYEQYF
J: TRBJ2-7
size: NA
D: TRBD2
V: TRBV6-5

CDR3: CASRPRAQDGYTF
J: TRBJ1-2
size: many
D: NA
V: TRBV6-1

CDR3: CASSSLTAPNTEAFF
J: TRBJ1-1
size: NA
D: NA
V: TRBV6-5

CDR3: CASSPMSGGDEETQYF
J: TRBJ2-5
size: few
D: TRBD2
V: TRBV19

CDR3: CASSRAHRGTQYF
J: TRBJ2-5
size: NA
D: NA
V: TRBV19

CDR3: CAIRGAGGELFF
J: TRBJ2-2
size: NA
D: NA
V: TRBV28

CDR3: CASSQESIRPQLF
J: TRBJ1-5
size: NA
D: NA
V: TRBV3-1

CDR3: CASSFVGQGATIQPQHF
J: TRBJ1-5
size: NA
D: TRBD1
V: TRBV28

CDR3: CASQESYGYTF
J: TRBJ1-2
size: NA
D: NA
V: TRBV6-1